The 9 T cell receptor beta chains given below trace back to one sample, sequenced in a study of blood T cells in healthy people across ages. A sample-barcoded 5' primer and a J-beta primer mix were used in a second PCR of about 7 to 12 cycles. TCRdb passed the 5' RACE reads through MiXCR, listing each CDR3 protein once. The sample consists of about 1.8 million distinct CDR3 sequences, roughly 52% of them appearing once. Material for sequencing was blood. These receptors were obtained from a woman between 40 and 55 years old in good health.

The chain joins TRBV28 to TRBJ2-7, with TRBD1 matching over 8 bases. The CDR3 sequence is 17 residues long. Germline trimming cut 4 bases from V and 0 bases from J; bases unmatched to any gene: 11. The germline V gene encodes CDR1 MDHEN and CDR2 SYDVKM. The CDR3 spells CASSWDYTGGGSYEQYF. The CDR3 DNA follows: TGTGCCAGCAGTTGGGATTACACAGGGGGTGGCTCCTACGAGCAGTACTTC. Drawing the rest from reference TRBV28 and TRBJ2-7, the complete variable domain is DVKVTQSSRYLVKRTGEKVFLECVQDMDHENMFWYRQDPGLGLRLIYFSYDVKMKEKGDIPEGYSVSREKKERFSLILESASTNQTSMYLCASSWDYTGGGSYEQYFGPGTRLTVT.

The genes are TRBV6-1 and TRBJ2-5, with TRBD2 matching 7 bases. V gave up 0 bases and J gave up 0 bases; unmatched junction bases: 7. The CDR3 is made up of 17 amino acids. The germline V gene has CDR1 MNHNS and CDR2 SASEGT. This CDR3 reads CASSEALSGANQETQYF. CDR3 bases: TGTGCCAGCAGTGAAGCGCTAAGCGGGGCGAACCAAGAGACCCAGTACTTC.

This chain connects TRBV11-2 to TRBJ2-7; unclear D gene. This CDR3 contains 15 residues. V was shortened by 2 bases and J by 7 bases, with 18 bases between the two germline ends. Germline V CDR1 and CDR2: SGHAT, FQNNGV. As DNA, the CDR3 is TGTGCCAGCAGCTTACCATGGGCGGATAACAATGAGCAGTACTTC. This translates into CASSLPWADNNEQYF.

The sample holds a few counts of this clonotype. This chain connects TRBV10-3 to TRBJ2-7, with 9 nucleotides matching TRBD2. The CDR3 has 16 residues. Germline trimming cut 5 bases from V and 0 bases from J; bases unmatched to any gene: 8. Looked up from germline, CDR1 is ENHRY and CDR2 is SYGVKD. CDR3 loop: CAISNQRGAFSYEQYF. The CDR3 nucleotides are TGTGCCATCAGTAATCAGCGGGGGGCCTTCTCCTACGAGCAGTACTTC.

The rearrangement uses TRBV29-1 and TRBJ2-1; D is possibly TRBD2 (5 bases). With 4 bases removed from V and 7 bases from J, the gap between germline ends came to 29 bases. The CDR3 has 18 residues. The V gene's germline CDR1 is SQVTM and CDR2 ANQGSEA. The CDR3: CSVGVLETPKVPGNEQFF. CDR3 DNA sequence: TGCAGCGTTGGGGTCTTAGAGACCCCAAAGGTCCCGGGGAATGAGCAGTTCTTC.

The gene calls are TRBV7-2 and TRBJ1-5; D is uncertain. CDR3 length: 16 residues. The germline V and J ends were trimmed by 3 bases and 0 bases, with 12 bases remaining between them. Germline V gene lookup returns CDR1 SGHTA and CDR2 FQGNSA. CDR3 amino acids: CASSFGVPDSNQPQHF. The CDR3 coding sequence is TGTGCCAGCAGCTTCGGGGTTCCCGATAGCAATCAGCCCCAGCATTTT.

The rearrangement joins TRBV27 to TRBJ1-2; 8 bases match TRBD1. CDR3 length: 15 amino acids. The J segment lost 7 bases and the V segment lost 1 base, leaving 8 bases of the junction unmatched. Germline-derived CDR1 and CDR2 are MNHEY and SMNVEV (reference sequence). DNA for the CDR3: TGTGCCAGCAGTTTATACGGCAGGGGGCAGGGTGGCTACACCTTC. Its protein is CASSLYGRGQGGYTF.

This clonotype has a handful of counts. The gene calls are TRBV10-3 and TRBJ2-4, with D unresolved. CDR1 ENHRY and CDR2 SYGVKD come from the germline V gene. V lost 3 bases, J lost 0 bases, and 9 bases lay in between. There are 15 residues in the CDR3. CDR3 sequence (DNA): TGTGCCATCAGTGATAGGGATCTAGCCAAAAACATTCAGTACTTC. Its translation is CAISDRDLAKNIQYF.

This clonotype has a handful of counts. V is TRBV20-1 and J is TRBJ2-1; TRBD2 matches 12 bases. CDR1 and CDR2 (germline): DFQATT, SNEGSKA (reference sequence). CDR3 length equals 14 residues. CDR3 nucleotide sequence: TGCGCCCGGTCACTAGCGGGGGGCCCAGATGAGCAGTTCTTC. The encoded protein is CARSLAGGPDEQFF.